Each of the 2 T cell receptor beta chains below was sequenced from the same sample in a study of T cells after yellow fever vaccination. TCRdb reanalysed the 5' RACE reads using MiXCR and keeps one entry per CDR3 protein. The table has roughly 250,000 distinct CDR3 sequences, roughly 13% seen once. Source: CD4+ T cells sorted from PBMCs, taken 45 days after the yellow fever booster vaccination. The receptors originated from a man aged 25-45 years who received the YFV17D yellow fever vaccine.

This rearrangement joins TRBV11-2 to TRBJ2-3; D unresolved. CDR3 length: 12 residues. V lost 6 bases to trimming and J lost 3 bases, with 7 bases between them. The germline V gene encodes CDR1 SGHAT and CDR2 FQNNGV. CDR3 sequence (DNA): TGTGCCAGCAGAGGTGGGACAGATACGCAGTATTTT. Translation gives CASRGGTDTQYF.

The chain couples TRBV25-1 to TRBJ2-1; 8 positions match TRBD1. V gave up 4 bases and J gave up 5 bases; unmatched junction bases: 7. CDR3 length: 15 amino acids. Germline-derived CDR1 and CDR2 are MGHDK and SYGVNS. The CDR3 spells CASSATGADDNEQFF. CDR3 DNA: TGTGCCAGCAGTGCGACAGGGGCCGACGACAATGAGCAGTTCTTC.